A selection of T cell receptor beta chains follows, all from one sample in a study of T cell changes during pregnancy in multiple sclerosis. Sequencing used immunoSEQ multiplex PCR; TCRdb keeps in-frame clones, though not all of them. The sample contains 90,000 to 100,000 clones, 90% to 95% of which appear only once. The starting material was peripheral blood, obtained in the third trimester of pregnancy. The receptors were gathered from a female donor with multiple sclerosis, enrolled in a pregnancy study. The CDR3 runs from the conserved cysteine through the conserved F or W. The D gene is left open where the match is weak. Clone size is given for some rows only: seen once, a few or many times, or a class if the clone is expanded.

TGTGCCAGCAGTTCCCCCTTATGGAACACTGAAGCTTTCTTT,CASSSPLWNTEAFF,TRBJ1-1,TRBV28,14,.,once
TGTGCCAGCAGCAAAAGGGGGGGAGAAAAACTGTTTTTT,CASSKRGGEKLFF,TRBJ1-4,TRBV21-1,13,.,.
TGTGCCACCAGCAGAGAACGGTACCCGAGCGCGGGGGTACCATACAATGAGCAGTTCTTC,CATSRERYPSAGVPYNEQFF,TRBJ2-1,TRBV15,20,TRBD2,.
TGTGCCAGCAGTTTAGACGGGGGCTACACCTTC,CASSLDGGYTF,TRBJ1-2,TRBV28,11,.,.
TGCGCCAGCAGCCCACGGACAGGGCCCTCTGGGGCCAACGTCCTGACTTTC,CASSPRTGPSGANVLTF,TRBJ2-6,TRBV5-1,17,TRBD1,.
TGTGCCAGCAGCGAGGGGGCGGGGACCCAGTACTTC,CASSEGAGTQYF,TRBJ2-5,TRBV7-9,12,TRBD1,.
TGTGCCAGCAGTCTACAGGGTAATCGGGGCAACATTCAGTACTTC,CASSLQGNRGNIQYF,TRBJ2-4,TRBV6-6,15,.,.
TGTGCCAGCAGTTTATCGAGCACCGGGGAGCTGTTTTTT,CASSLSSTGELFF,TRBJ2-2,TRBV27,13,.,few
TGTGCCACCAGCAGAGAGGGGGGTGGGACTACCTACGAGCAGTACTTC,CATSREGGGTTYEQYF,TRBJ2-7,TRBV15,16,TRBD2,once
TGTGCCAGCAGCTTGGTCTCACCCTACCACACAGATACGCAGTATTTT,CASSLVSPYHTDTQYF,TRBJ2-3,TRBV5-4,16,.,.
TGTGCCAGCAGCCTTGAGACTTCATACAATGAGCAGTTCTTC,CASSLETSYNEQFF,TRBJ2-1,TRBV7-9,14,.,.
TGTGCCAGCAGCTCTACACAGGCTCTGGGAATCACCGGGGAGCTGTTTTTT,CASSSTQALGITGELFF,TRBJ2-2,TRBV5-6,17,.,.
TGTGCCAGTAGTATGGGACAGAGAGAAGAGACCCAGTACTTC,CASSMGQREETQYF,TRBJ2-5,TRBV19,14,TRBD1,.
TGTGCCAGTAGTATAGATCCCCGGAACACTGAAGCTTTCTTT,CASSIDPRNTEAFF,TRBJ1-1,TRBV19,14,.,.
TGTGCCAGCAGTACAGAGTTCACCGGGGAGCTGTTTTTT,CASSTEFTGELFF,TRBJ2-2,TRBV2,13,.,.
TGTGCCAGCAGCTCGGGACTAGCGGGAGAGGAGCAGTTCTTC,CASSSGLAGEEQFF,TRBJ2-1,TRBV7-3,14,TRBD2,.
TGTGCCAGTAGTGATCTAGCGGGTGGCTTTGGAAAGCAGTACTTC,CASSDLAGGFGKQYF,TRBJ2-7,TRBV19,15,TRBD2,.
TGTGCCAGCAGCCCGGGACACCCCCAAGAGACCCAGTACTTC,CASSPGHPQETQYF,TRBJ2-5,TRBV7-9,14,.,.
TGTGCCAGCAGTGAAGCGCCGGGGACTAGCGGAGCCTACAATGAGCAGTTCTTC,CASSEAPGTSGAYNEQFF,TRBJ2-1,TRBV2,18,TRBD2,.
TGTGCCAGTAGTTCCGGGGTCAGCTCTGGAAACACCATATATTTT,CASSSGVSSGNTIYF,TRBJ1-3,TRBV19,15,.,.
TGTGCCAGCAGCCCGACTAGCCTTCGCCCAGATACGCAGTATTTT,CASSPTSLRPDTQYF,TRBJ2-3,TRBV6-1,15,TRBD2,.
TGTGCCAGCAGCCAAGCCCGGGGTGGGCAAGAGACCCAGTACTTC,CASSQARGGQETQYF,TRBJ2-5,TRBV14,15,.,.
TGCGCCAGCAGCTCGGGACTAGCGGGACTAAATGAGCAGTTCTTC,CASSSGLAGLNEQFF,TRBJ2-1,TRBV5-1,15,TRBD2,.
TGTGCCAGCAGTGAACGGACTAGCGGGAGGGTGGGTGAGCAGTTCTTC,CASSERTSGRVGEQFF,TRBJ2-1,TRBV6-1,16,TRBD2,.
TGTGCCAGCAGCTTACCTGGGACAGGGTCGGATTATGGCTACACCTTC,CASSLPGTGSDYGYTF,TRBJ1-2,TRBV7-9,16,TRBD1,.
TGTGCCAGCAGCCGTAACTGGAACCCCCCTCTAGCACACTTC,CASSRNWNPPLAHF,TRBJ2-7,TRBV11-2,14,.,once
TGTGCCAGTAGTAACAGTGGTGAGCAGTTCTTC,CASSNSGEQFF,TRBJ2-1,TRBV19,11,.,.
TGCAGTGCTAGATCGGGAACTGAAGCTTTCTTT,CSARSGTEAFF,TRBJ1-1,TRBV20-1,11,.,.
TGCGCCAGCAGCAATTTAGCGGGAGGGCGTAAAACCTACGAGCAGTACTTC,CASSNLAGGRKTYEQYF,TRBJ2-7,TRBV5-1,17,TRBD2,.
TGTGCCAGCAGTTCCGCCGGGACAGGCGTCTACGAGCAGTACTTC,CASSSAGTGVYEQYF,TRBJ2-7,TRBV6-6,15,TRBD1,.
TGTGCCAGCAGGCCATACCAAGCGGGGGGGATCTACAATGAGCAGTTCTTC,CASRPYQAGGIYNEQFF,TRBJ2-1,TRBV28,17,TRBD2,.
TGTGCCAGCAGTGAACAGGGGGCGTACACTGAAGCTTTCTTT,CASSEQGAYTEAFF,TRBJ1-1,TRBV2,14,TRBD1,.
TGTGCCAGCTCACCCGTTATGGGAAGCGGGGACGAGCAGTACTTC,CASSPVMGSGDEQYF,TRBJ2-7,TRBV18,15,TRBD2,.
TGTGCCAGCAGTTTACAGGGATCCTACAATGAGCAGTTCTTC,CASSLQGSYNEQFF,TRBJ2-1,TRBV27,14,.,.
TGTGCCAGCAGTACGCGGACAGGGGATTTTAATGAGCAGTTCTTC,CASSTRTGDFNEQFF,TRBJ2-1,TRBV6-5,15,TRBD1,.